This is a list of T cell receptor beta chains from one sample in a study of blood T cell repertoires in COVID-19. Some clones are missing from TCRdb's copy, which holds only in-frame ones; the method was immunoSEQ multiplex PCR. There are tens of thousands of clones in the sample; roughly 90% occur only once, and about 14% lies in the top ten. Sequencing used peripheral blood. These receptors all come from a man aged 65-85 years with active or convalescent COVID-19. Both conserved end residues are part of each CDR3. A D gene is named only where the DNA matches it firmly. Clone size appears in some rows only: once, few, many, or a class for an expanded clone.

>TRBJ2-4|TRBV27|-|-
CASSLNGNIQYF
TGTGCCAGCAGTTTAAACGGAAACATTCAGTACTTC
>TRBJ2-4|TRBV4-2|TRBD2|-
CASSQDRGTSGRAGAKNIQYF
TGTGCCAGCAGCCAAGATAGGGGGACTAGCGGGAGGGCCGGGGCCAAAAACATTCAGTACTTC
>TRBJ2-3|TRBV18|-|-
CASSPRDTDTQYF
TGTGCCAGCTCACCCCGGGACACAGATACGCAGTATTTT
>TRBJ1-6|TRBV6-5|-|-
CASSSSGSYNSPLHF
TGTGCCAGCAGTTCCTCCGGGTCCTATAATTCACCCCTCCACTTT
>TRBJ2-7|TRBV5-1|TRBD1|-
CASSQSGTGGDEQYF
TGCGCCAGCAGCCAGTCCGGGACAGGGGGAGACGAGCAGTACTTC
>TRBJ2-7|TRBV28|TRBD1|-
CASRGTGGAYEQYF
TGTGCCAGCAGAGGGACAGGGGGGGCCTACGAGCAGTACTTC
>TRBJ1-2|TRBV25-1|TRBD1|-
CASSDPIGQGEEGYTF
TGTGCCAGCAGTGACCCTATCGGACAGGGGGAGGAGGGCTACACCTTC
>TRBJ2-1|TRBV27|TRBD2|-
CASRKASGPYNEQFF
TGTGCCAGCAGGAAGGCTAGCGGTCCCTACAATGAGCAGTTCTTC
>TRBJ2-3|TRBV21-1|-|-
CASSRRQGPDTQYF
TGTGCCAGCAGCCGACGACAGGGGCCAGATACGCAGTATTTT
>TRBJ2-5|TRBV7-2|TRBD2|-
CASSLGGSQETQYF
TGTGCCAGCAGCTTAGGCGGGAGCCAAGAGACCCAGTACTTC
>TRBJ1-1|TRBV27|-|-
CASSSEGGASDEAFF
TGTGCCAGCAGTTCCGAAGGGGGGGCTTCGGATGAAGCTTTCTTT
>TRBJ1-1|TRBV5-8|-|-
CASSLEDKTEAFF
TGTGCCAGCAGCTTGGAGGACAAGACTGAAGCTTTCTTT
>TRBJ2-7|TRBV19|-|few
CASSIRGYEQYF
TGTGCCAGTAGTATTCGCGGTTACGAGCAGTACTTC
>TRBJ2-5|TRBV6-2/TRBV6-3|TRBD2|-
CASSPRLAGGQETQYF
TGTGCCAGCAGTCCCAGACTAGCGGGAGGTCAAGAGACCCAGTACTTC
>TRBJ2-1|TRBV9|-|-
CASSAGSLGSYNEQFF
TGTGCCAGCAGCGCCGGGAGCCTGGGTTCCTACAATGAGCAGTTCTTC
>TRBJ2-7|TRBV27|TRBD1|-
CASSLTGSSREQYF
TGTGCCAGCAGTTTGACAGGGAGCTCTCGCGAGCAGTACTTC
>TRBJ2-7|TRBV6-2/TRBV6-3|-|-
CASSLSTGASSYEQYF
TGTGCCAGCAGCCTCTCGACAGGAGCCAGCTCCTACGAGCAGTACTTC
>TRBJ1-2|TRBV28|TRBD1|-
CASSFFRGRDRGIYGYTF
TGTGCCAGCAGTTTCTTCCGGGGCCGGGACAGGGGGATTTATGGCTACACCTTC
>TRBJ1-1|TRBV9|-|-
CASSAGHMNTEAFF
TGTGCCAGCAGCGCGGGACACATGAACACTGAAGCTTTCTTT
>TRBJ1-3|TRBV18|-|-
CASSPGNSGNTIYF
TGTGCCAGCTCACCAGGCAACTCTGGAAACACCATATATTTT
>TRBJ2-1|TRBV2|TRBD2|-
CASRRGLAGHNEQFF
TGTGCCAGCAGGAGAGGACTAGCGGGTCACAATGAGCAGTTCTTC
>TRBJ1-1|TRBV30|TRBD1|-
CAWRLLGTGGGAFF
TGTGCCTGGAGACTACTCGGGACAGGCGGGGGAGCTTTCTTT
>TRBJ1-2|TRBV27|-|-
CASSPAGALYGYTF
TGTGCCAGCAGTCCCGCGGGGGCTCTGTATGGCTACACCTTC
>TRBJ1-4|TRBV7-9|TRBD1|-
CASSFRQGTATNEKLFF
TGTGCCAGCAGCTTCAGACAGGGAACCGCAACTAATGAAAAACTGTTTTTT
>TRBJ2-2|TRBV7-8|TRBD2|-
CASSLRLAGVTGELFF
TGTGCCAGCAGCCTTAGACTAGCGGGAGTAACCGGGGAGCTGTTTTTT
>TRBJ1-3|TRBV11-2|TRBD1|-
CASSGGTAQYSSGNTIYF
TGTGCCAGCAGCGGCGGGACAGCACAATACTCCTCTGGAAACACCATATATTTT
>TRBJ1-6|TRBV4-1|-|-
CASSQEGSGRDSPLHF
TGCGCCAGCAGCCAAGAAGGGTCAGGGAGGGATTCACCCCTCCACTTT